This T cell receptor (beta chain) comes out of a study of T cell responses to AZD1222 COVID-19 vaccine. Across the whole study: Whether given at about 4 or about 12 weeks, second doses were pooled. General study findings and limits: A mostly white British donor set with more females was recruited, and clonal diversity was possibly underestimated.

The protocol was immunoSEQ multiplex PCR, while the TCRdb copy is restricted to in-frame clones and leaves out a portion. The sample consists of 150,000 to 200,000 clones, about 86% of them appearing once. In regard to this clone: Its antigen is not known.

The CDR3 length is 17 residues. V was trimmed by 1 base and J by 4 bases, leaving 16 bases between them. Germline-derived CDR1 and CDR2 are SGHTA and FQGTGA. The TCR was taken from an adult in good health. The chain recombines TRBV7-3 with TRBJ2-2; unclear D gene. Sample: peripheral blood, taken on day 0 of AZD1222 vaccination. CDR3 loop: CASSLRSQMVFTGELFF. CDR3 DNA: TGTGCCAGCAGCTTAAGGTCTCAGATGGTATTCACCGGGGAGCTGTTTTTT.